These 7 T cell receptor beta chains came from one sample sequenced in a study of cytomegalovirus exposure and HLA in healthy donors. Sequencing used immunoSEQ multiplex PCR; TCRdb keeps in-frame clones, though not all of them. The table has about 130,000 clones, roughly 89% seen once; the top ten hold around 9%. Sequenced: PBMCs. Source of these receptors: a woman under 30 in good health and CMV-seropositive.

The CDR3 loop reads CASSVPTGVTYNEQFF. Written as DNA, the CDR3 is TGTGCCAGCAGTGTTCCAACAGGGGTCACCTACAATGAGCAGTTCTTC. The genes are TRBV6-1 and TRBJ2-1; 7 nucleotides match TRBD1. This CDR3 has 16 residues. V trimming: 4 bases; J trimming: 2 bases; junction bases outside the gene matches: 8. Germline V lookup: CDR1 MNHNS, CDR2 SASEGT.

The V call is TRBV11-2, the J call TRBJ2-3; 9 bases are a match to TRBD2. The CDR3 loop spans 16 amino acids. Germline V gives CDR1 SGHAT, CDR2 FQNNGV. V lost 2 bases to trimming and J lost 2 bases; unmatched junction nucleotides: 5. The chain's CDR3 is CASSLRGGAVTDTQYF. The CDR3 DNA reads as TGTGCCAGCAGCTTACGCGGGGGGGCGGTCACAGATACGCAGTATTTT.

This chain connects TRBV28 to TRBJ1-5; D possibly corresponds to TRBD1 (6 bases). The CDR3 is made up of 15 amino acids. The germline V and J ends were trimmed by 5 bases and 2 bases, with 13 bases remaining between them. Germline CDR1 and CDR2: MDHEN and SYDVKM. The CDR3 DNA is TGTGCCAGCAGTCCCCGGGACATACGCAATCAGCCCCAGCATTTT. This codes for CASSPRDIRNQPQHF.

The chain employs TRBV5-1 and TRBJ2-3; a possible D gene is TRBD2 (7 bases). The CDR3 loop spans 14 amino acids. The V end was cut by 5 bases, the J end by 6 bases, with 16 bases between. CDR1 and CDR2 from the germline V gene are SGHRS and YFSETQ. CDR3 sequence: CASRWGGPSDTQYF. CDR3 DNA sequence: TGCGCCAGCAGGTGGGGGGGGCCCTCGGATACGCAGTATTTT.

This clone was observed a few times. The genes are TRBV9 and TRBJ2-5; 12 bases match TRBD2. Per the germline V gene, CDR1 is SGDLS and CDR2 is YYNGEE. CDR3 length: 16 residues. Unmatched junction bases numbered 4, after V lost 2 bases and J lost 2 bases. CDR3 nucleotides: TGTGCCAGCAGCGTCACTAGCGGGGGGAGACAAGAGACCCAGTACTTC. Its protein product is CASSVTSGGRQETQYF.

The V gene is TRBV27, the J gene TRBJ1-2; 8 nucleotides line up with TRBD1. V gave up 5 bases and J gave up 1 base; unmatched junction bases: 12. Germline loops: CDR1 MNHEY, CDR2 SMNVEV (reference sequence). CDR3 length: 17 residues. The CDR3 region is CASSARQGPGVNYGYTF. The DNA of the CDR3 is TGTGCCAGCAGTGCCAGACAGGGGCCGGGGGTTAACTATGGCTACACCTTC.

The V and J genes are TRBV30 and TRBJ2-5, with D perhaps matching TRBD1 (5 bases). The V end lost 0 bases, the J end lost 4 bases, and 6 bases lay between the germline ends. The germline CDR1 and CDR2 sequences are GTSNPN and SVGIG (reference sequence). The CDR3 runs to 12 residues. The CDR3 loop reads CAWSVQGETQYF. For the CDR3, the DNA is TGTGCCTGGAGTGTCCAGGGAGAGACCCAGTACTTC.